Detailed here is one TCR beta chain. Its antigen target is currently unknown. Per-base quality was not reported, and no clone a single base away is much larger than it. Patients had resection either for delayed recurrence of a solitary brain metastasis or for synchronous oligometastatic disease. To avoid including cancers other than NSCLC, any patient with a history of multiple malignancies was excluded. Tumor areas were macrodissected from roughly 5 deparaffinized roughly 10 um unstained sections, using marked H&E slides as a guide. Every specimen was formalin-fixed and paraffin-embedded (FFPE). The AllPrep DNA/RNA FFPE Kit was used to extract genomic DNA. Between roughly 2.24 and 5.5 ug genomic DNA was input per sample, with paired samples receiving equal DNA input. TCR beta libraries were built with the immunoSEQ hsTCRbeta Kit using multiplexed V and J gene primers in two PCR steps. Pooled libraries with positive and negative controls were sequenced on an Illumina MiSeq using a 100-cycle paired-end protocol. The paper's data handling went like this. The immunoSEQ vendor processed the raw data into normalized, annotated TCR beta repertoire reports. Richness was defined as the number of unique clones by nucleotide sequence, and the iChao1 and Efron-Thisted estimators were used to extrapolate total richness. Pielou's evenness, Simpson's index, top-ten clone proportional abundance, and Morisita overlap index were used to characterize and compare paired lesions. TCRdb's version of the immuneACCESS table is confined to in-frame rearrangements and falls short of the full clone set. An unresolved V gene accounts for under half of the shortfall where checked; the remainder is of unknown origin. V and J calls and clone size follow that table, whereas D and trimming were derived from the DNA. Across this sample there are some 5,900 clones, with around four fifths seen only once. Clones ranked in the top ten supply 6% to 8% of the sample.

These data come from a study of T cells in lung cancer brain metastases (dated by TCRdb to 2017 to 2018). General notes on the study: About 85% of the roughly 20 patients had a history of tobacco use, with a median of about 36 pack-years. Nine tenths of the roughly 20 patients received no interval therapy between primary and metastasis resection. A median interval of about 53 weeks was observed between acquisition of the primary and brain metastasis specimens. The study compared TCR beta CDR3 repertoires between fully resected primary non-small cell lung cancers and paired brain metastases. The cohort comprised some 20 patients contributing 40 or so specimens, one primary lung lesion and one brain metastasis each. Of the patients, approximately twelve were female and roughly nine were male, and their median age at first diagnosis was approximately 62 years. Primary and metastatic specimens both had an average DNA integrity number of approximately 4, with no significant difference between the two sites.

Trimmed from V: 1 base; trimmed from J: 4 bases; junction bases lacking a gene match: 7. CDR1 LGHNA and CDR2 YSLEER are derived from the germline V gene. The CDR3 spans 16 residues, from the cysteine through the phenylalanine. Only the CDR3 DNA stays, 48 bases, in frame from base 1. Overall study outcomes, separate from this receptor: Compared with their paired primaries, brain metastases had significantly fewer unique productive clones (median 1540 versus 4551). It was not possible to control for the effects of preoperative corticosteroids on T cell infiltration in brain metastases. A significantly larger repertoire fraction was made up by the ten most abundant clones in brain metastases than in primaries, which was suggestive of clonal expansion. DNA fragmentation in the FFPE samples may have kept the complete infiltrating T cell repertoire from being retrieved. Most clones were lesion-specific, with limited overlap between paired lesions (mean Morisita index approximately 0.2).

Sequenced: tumor tissue from a brain metastasis. Read against the paper, the sample's cell subset or site label means: paired resected brain metastasis. The receptor was isolated from a man aged 50 or older with non-small cell lung cancer that had spread to the brain. The receptor chain draws on TRBV4-3 and TRBJ1-3; TRBD1 matches 7 bases in the middle. The DNA sequence is TGCGCCAGCAGCCAAGCCCTCGGGACAGAAGGAAACACCATATATTTT. Its protein reads: CASSQALGTEGNTIYF.